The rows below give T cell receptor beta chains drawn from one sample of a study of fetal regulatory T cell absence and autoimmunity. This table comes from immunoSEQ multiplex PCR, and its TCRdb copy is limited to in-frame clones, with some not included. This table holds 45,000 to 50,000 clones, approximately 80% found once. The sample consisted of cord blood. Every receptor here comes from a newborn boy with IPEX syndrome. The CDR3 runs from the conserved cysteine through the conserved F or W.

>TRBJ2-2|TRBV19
CASSVTGVMASGELFF
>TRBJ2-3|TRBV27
CASSSAPGQGTDTQYF
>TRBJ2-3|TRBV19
CASSREGPSTDTQYF
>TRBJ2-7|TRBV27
CASSLGQGAYEQYF
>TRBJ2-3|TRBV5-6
CASSLGLAGVGRDTQYF
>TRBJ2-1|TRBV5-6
CASSLTGGLTYNEQFF
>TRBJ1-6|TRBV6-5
CASSLDYNSPLHF
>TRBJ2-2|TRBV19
CASSGLRFTGELFF
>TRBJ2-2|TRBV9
CASSVGGGGRTGELFF
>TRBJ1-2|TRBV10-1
CASTRGDGYTF
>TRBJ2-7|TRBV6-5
CASSYGGAGYEQYF
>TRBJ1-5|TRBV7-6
CASTFLPRGRGGSNQPQHF
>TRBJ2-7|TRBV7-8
CASVSTVASYEQYF
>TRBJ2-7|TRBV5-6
CASSGRITGGVSSYEQYF
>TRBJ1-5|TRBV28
CASRYTGTGLHQPQHF
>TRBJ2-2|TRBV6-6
CASSQTLELFF
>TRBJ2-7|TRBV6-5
CASSEAPYEQYF
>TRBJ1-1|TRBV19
CASSIRAGGDMNTEAFF
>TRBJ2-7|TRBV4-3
CASSQEVRWGYEQYF
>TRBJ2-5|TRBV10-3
CAIRGDSQETQYF
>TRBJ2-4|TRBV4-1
CASSQFRIAKNIQYF
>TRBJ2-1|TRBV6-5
CASSARTSSYNEQFF
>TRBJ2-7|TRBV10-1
CASSHCLRDPSIVYEQYF
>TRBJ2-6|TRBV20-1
CSAREDYPLTF
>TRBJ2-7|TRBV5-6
CASRSYAEEQYF
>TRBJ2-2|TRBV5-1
CASSSLNTGELFF
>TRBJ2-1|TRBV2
CASSEALRDLEQFF
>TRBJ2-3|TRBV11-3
CASSLSDTDTQYF
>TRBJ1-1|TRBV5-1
CASKELNTEAFF
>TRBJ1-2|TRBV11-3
CASSPTNPPSGYTF
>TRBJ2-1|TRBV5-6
CASSLHIYEQFF
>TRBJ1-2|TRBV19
CASRERDRYYGYTF
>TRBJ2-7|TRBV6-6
CASSHEGGQYF
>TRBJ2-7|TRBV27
CASSLKGDRTYEQYF
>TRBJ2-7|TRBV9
CASSGIEGAFYEQYF
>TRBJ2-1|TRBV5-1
CASSLTSGSRNEQFF
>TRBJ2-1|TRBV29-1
CSAVGQNNEQFF
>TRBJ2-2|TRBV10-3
CAISEFQGQRNGELFF
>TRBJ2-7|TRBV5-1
CASSLPHLREQYF
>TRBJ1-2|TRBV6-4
CASRNTGIPDYGYTF
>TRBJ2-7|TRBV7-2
CASSLATPYEQYF
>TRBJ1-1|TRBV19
CASSIPRVTEAFF
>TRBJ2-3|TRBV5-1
CASSARGGPLGDTQYF
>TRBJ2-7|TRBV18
CASSPYPSGQGYPYEQYF
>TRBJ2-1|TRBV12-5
CASEQTSYNEQFF
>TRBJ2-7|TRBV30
CAWSPLAGGSYEQYF
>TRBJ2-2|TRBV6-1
CASSQGLAGAGELFF
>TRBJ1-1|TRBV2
CASSEQRNTEAFF
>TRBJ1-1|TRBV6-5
CASRSHVGAEAFF
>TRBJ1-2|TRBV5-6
CASSLRQYGYTF
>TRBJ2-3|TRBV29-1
CSVPPWLGTDTQYF
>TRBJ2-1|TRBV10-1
CASQRGTAANNEQFF
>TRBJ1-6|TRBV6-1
CASSRAPGAPLHF
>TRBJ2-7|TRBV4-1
CASSHTDSTYEQYF